What follows is one T cell receptor (beta chain) and its context. The antigen remains unidentified. This may arise from a read error, as a much more abundant clone is one base away. Treatment of the sample: approximately 9-day PBMC culture with coronavirus spike peptide pools or control peptides (ViraFEST assay). The data originate from a study of vaccination and CD4 T cells after COVID-19. Whole-study results and caveats: Clonotypes reactive to SARS-CoV-2 had a median that went up from about 22 to 38, but not significantly.

From germline, CDR1 is SGHTA and CDR2 FQGNSA. This CDR3 has 14 residues. The Oncomine TCR Beta short-read assay sequenced DNA from cultured CD4+ T cells. Via MiXCR, TCRdb re-called the PCR reads, giving one row per CDR3 protein. The sample contains 4,100 or so distinct CDR3 sequences, roughly a fifth of which appear only once. The source is a human donor who had recovered from COVID-19. The sequencing here drew on CD4+ T cells from blood, cultured in vitro, taken after SARS-CoV-2 vaccination. The chain uses TRBV7-2 and TRBJ2-7; TRBD1 aligns across 7 bases. The CDR3: CASSSHGTAYGQYF. The CDR3 nucleotides are TGTGCCAGCAGCAGCCACGGGACAGCCTACGGGCAGTACTTC.